This T cell receptor (beta chain) is drawn from a study of radiation and T cells in renal cell carcinoma. Study context: Nephrectomy followed 15 Gy stereotactic body radiation by 4 weeks.

Trimming cost V 8 bases and J 3 bases, with 16 bases left between them. This CDR3 comprises 14 residues. Germline values: CDR1 MNHEY, CDR2 SMNVEV (reference sequence). The repertoire was sequenced with immunoSEQ multiplex PCR; TCRdb's copy has only in-frame clones and lacks some. Among 100,000 to 150,000 clones, about four fifths were seen once, and the ten largest hold about 2.9%. Time point specified: baseline pretreatment blood. Treatment denoted: 15 Gy SBRT to primary tumor, nephrectomy 4 weeks later. Serial blood draws occurred at baseline and 2 and 4 weeks post-SBRT. Overall study results and limits: Baseline intratumoral clonotype presence is unknown without pretreatment biopsies.

About this clone itself: Its antigen is still unknown.

The sample was blood, taken from a patient whose treatment included radiotherapy and nephrectomy. This TCR derives from a woman in her sixties with renal cell carcinoma. The gene calls are TRBV27 and TRBJ1-1; possibly TRBD1 for D (5 bases). CDR3 in DNA: TGTGCCAGCGGCCAGCGGAGGGGCGACACTGAAGCTTTCTTT. Its translation is CASGQRRGDTEAFF.